This T cell receptor beta chain is from a study of OX40 agonist ivuxolimab in advanced cancers. Study as a whole: Every 2 weeks, ivuxolimab was infused into the patients intravenously at between 0.01 and 10 mg/kg.

Germline assignment: CDR1 SEHNR and CDR2 FQNEAQ (reference sequence). The CDR3 is 16 amino acids. The repertoire was sequenced with immunoSEQ multiplex PCR; TCRdb's copy has only in-frame clones and lacks some. The sample holds tens of thousands of clones, 65% to 85% seen once. This sample comprised CD4+ or CD8+ T cells sorted from blood, obtained in a trial of the OX40 agonist ivuxolimab. This TCR was sampled from an adult with an advanced solid tumor such as melanoma, head and neck, liver or kidney cancer. The genes are TRBV7-9 and TRBJ2-5; TRBD2 aligns across 7 bases. Judging by the DNA end, TRBJ2-7 fits better; the J call may be wrong. CDR3 nucleotide sequence: TGTGCCAGCAGCCGTACGGGAGGTTCGAAGTCCTACGAGCAGTACTTC. Protein sequence: CASSRTGGSKSYEQYF.